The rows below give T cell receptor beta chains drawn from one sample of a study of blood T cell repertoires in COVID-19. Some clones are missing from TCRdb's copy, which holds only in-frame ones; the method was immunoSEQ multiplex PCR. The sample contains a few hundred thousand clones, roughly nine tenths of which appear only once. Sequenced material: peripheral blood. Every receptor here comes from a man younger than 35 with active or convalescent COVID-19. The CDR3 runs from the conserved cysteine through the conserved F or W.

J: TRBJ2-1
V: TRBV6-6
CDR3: CASSQGSEQFF

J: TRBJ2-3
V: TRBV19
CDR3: CASSSLAGATPDTQYF

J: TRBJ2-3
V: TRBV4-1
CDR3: CASSPLLMDTQYF

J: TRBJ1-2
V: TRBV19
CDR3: CASTEGGRYGYTF

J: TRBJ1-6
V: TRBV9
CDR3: CASSAQGNSPLHF

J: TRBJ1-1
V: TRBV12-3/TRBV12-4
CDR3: CASSEIRGTEAFF

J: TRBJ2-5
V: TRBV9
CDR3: CASSVAGQGAEETQYF

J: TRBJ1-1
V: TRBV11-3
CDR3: CASSARQGDTEAFF

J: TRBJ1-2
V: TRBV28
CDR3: CASSLSGWGDYGYTF

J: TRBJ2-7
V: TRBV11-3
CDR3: CASSPGQGYEQYF

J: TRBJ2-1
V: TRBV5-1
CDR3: CASSLEFSDYNEQFF

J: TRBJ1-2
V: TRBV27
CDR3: CASRQGTGGVYGYTF

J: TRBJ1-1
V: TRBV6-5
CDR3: CASSLVRNTEAFF

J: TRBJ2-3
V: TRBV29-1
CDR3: CSVEGQGLKDTQYF

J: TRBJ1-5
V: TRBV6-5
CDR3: CASMENSNQPQHF

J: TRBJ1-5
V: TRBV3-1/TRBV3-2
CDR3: CASSRGTGAYQPQHF

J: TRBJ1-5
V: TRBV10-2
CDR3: CASSGSSGIQPQHF

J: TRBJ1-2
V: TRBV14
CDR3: CASSQAPGYGYTF

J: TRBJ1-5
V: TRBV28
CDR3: CASTGGQVGNQPQHF

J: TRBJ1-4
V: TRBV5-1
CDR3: CASSPTGHANEKLFF

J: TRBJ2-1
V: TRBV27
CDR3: CASSPRRERVLRDEQFF

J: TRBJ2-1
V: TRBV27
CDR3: CASSLGESSYNEQFF

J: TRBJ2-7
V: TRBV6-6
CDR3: CASSAIAQRSYEQYF

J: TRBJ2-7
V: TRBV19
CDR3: CASSKDRDYEQYF

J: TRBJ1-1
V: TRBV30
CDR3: CAPAGTSGIEAFF

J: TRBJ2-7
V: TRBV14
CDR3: CASSPTSGRSEQYF

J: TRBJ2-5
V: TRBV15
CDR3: CATSRGGVQETQYF

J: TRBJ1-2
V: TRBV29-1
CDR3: CSVDLGGYTF

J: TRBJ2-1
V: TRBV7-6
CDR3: CASSLYGLADNEQFF

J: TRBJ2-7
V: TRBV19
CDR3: CASSIFVSYEQYF